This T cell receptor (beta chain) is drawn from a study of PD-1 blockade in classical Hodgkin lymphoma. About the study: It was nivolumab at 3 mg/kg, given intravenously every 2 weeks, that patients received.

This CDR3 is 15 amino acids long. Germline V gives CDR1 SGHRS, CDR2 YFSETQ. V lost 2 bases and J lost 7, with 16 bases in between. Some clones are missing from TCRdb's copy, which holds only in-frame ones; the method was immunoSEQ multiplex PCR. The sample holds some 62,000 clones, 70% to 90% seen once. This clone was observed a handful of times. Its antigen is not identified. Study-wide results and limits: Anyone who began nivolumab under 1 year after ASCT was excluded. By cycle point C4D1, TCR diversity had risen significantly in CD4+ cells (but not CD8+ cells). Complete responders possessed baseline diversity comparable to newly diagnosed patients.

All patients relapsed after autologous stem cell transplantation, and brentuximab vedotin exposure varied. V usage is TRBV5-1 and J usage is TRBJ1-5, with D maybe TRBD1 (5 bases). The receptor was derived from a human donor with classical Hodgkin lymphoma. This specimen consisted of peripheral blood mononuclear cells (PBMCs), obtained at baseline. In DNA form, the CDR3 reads TGCGCCAGCAGCTTCGACGGGAGGGGAGGACAGCCCCAGCATTTT. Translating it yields CASSFDGRGGQPQHF.